This TCR beta chain derives from a study of blood T cell repertoires in COVID-19 (dated by TCRdb to the early 2020s). In terms of the full investigation: Samples covering the acute and convalescent phases of COVID-19 were provided by collaborators in the United States, Italy and Spain. The material from the prospective study consisted of cDNA or gDNA derived from T cells, B-cell-depleted T cells, or PBMCs. The dataset comprised deeply sampled blood TCRbeta repertoires from subjects exposed to, actively infected with, or recovered from COVID-19. A freely available public database, intended as a resource for researchers studying the immune response to SARS-CoV-2, is where the repertoires were released. The samples were drawn from the first 160 participants of the ongoing ImmuneRACE study and from over 950 subjects provided by 6 global collaborators. The sample metadata nearly always contained a de-identified subject ID, COVID-19 status, age in years and sex. HLA class I and class II types, where available, came from metadata supplied by the sample provider rather than from assay-based typing.

The CDR3 has 14 amino acids, counting the end cysteine and phenylalanine. The DNA shown is the 42-base CDR3, in frame from base 1. For CDR1 and CDR2, the germline V gene lists MNHNS and SASEGT. V trim: 4 bases; J trim: 2 bases; unmatched bases: 5. On this clone: The specificity of this receptor is unknown. No per-base quality is available; no much larger clone lies one base away.

The collaborating institutions used their own protocols to collect whole blood in K2EDTA tubes. Collaborator samples were shipped for TCRbeta analysis as frozen whole blood, isolated PBMCs, or DNA extracted from either sample type. TCRbeta CDR3 regions were amplified from genomic DNA by means of the immunoSEQ Assay, a bias-controlled multiplex PCR. The published analysis was carried out like this. The number of nucleated cells in each sample was estimated from the amplification of reference gene primers within the assay. Sequence reads were collapsed and filtered to measure the absolute abundance of every unique TCRbeta CDR3 rearrangement. For each sample, productive Simpson clonality was calculated as the square root of Simpson's diversity index over productive rearrangements. TCRdb took this table from immuneACCESS and kept in-frame rearrangements with V and J called. Such tables lack part of the clones; where checked against another copy, unresolved V genes explain under half of the gap, and the rest is unexplained. V and J calls plus clone size are reproduced from that table; the DNA served to infer D and trimming. The sample table records some 220,000 clones; 75% to 85% of these occur just once. Roughly 13% of the sample is held by the ten biggest clonotypes.

Study-wide conclusions, independent of this receptor: The quantity of clinical and demographic metadata differed by source and by participant and was supplied without curation.

The sequenced material came from peripheral blood. The source is a human donor in a cohort sampled during active COVID-19. This chain joins TRBV6-1 to TRBJ2-7, with TRBD1 identical over 7 junction bases. The bases read TGTGCCAGCAGTGGAGCCGGGACAGCCTACGAGCAGTACTTC. Its protein reads: CASSGAGTAYEQYF.